The clone carrying this TCR beta chain was counted a single time. The assay was immunoSEQ multiplex PCR, and TCRdb's table has in-frame clones only and misses some. The sample lists 120,000 to 150,000 clones; around three quarters were seen once. This specimen belongs to a study of blood T cell repertoires in COVID-19. Study-wide context: T cells, B-cell-depleted T cells, or PBMCs provided the cDNA or gDNA that served as material.

This CDR3 is 13 amino acids long. Germline lookup yields CDR1 SGHTA and CDR2 FQGNSA. Trimming pared 1 base from V and 7 bases from J, leaving 7 bases between. Sequenced sample: peripheral blood. The TCR originated in a man between 50 and 59 years old with active or convalescent COVID-19. The rearrangement joins TRBV7-2 to TRBJ1-4; the D is unclear. The CDR3 protein is CASSLGSPEKLFF. The CDR3 DNA sequence: TGTGCCAGCAGCTTAGGAAGCCCTGAAAAACTGTTTTTT. Supplemented by reference TRBV7-2 and TRBJ1-4, the full variable domain reads GAGVSQSPSNKVTEKGKDVELRCDPISGHTALYWYRQSLGQGLEFLIYFQGNSAPDKSGLPSDRFSAERTGGSVSTLTIQRTQQEDSAVYLCASSLGSPEKLFFGSGTQLSVL.